The 12 T cell receptor beta chains below were found in one sample sequenced in a study of identical twins. TCRdb reprocessed the 5' RACE reads with MiXCR, giving one entry per CDR3 protein. The sample lists some 1,600,000 distinct CDR3 sequences, under 35% seen once, with around 0.3% in the top ten. The sequenced sample consisted of cord blood. The receptors derive from a newborn girl in good health.

This chain links TRBV16 with TRBJ2-7, with TRBD1 matching 7 bases. Losses at the gene ends were 4 bases for V and 2 bases for J; bases not matched to a gene: 11. CDR1 is KGHSY and CDR2 is FQNENV in the germline V gene. The CDR3 sequence is 16 residues long. The CDR3 bases are TGTGCCAGCAGCCCACTCGAGAGGGGGCAGGCCTACGAGCAGTACTTC. It codes for CASSPLERGQAYEQYF.

The sample holds a few counts of this clonotype. The CDR3 loop reads CASRTPRANIQYF. CDR3 bases: TGCGCCAGCAGGACCCCACGCGCGAACATTCAGTACTTC. V usage is TRBV10-2 and J usage is TRBJ2-4; D unclear. CDR1 and CDR2 (germline): WSHSY, SAAADI. This CDR3 has 13 amino acids. Trimming shortened V by 6 bases and J by 7 bases, and 13 bases separated the two germline ends.

The genes are TRBV2 and TRBJ1-1; maybe TRBD1 (6 bases). This CDR3 is 14 amino acids long. Germline V gene data show CDR1 as SNHLY and CDR2 as FYNNEI. V was trimmed by 8 bases and J by 4 bases, leaving 17 bases between them. DNA of the CDR3: TGTGCCAGCGTACCCCAGGGAGGGGGCACTGAAGCTTTCTTT. It codes for CASVPQGGGTEAFF.

The chain couples TRBV29-1 to TRBJ1-2, with D tentatively TRBD1 (5 bases). Looked up from germline, CDR1 is SQVTM and CDR2 is ANQGSEA. There are 15 residues in the CDR3. The V end was cut by 0 bases, the J end by 3 bases, with 14 bases between. This chain's CDR3 is CSVEDGEGWDYGYTF. As DNA, the CDR3 is TGCAGCGTTGAAGATGGGGAGGGGTGGGACTATGGCTACACCTTC. Supplemented by reference TRBV29-1 and TRBJ1-2, the full variable domain reads SAVISQKPSRDICQRGTSLTIQCQVDSQVTMMFWYRQQPGQSLTLIATANQGSEATYESGFVIDKFPISRPNLTFSTLTVSNMSPEDSSIYLCSVEDGEGWDYGYTFGSGTRLTVV.

This clonotype was observed a few times. This rearrangement joins TRBV20-1 to TRBJ1-6; 8 bases align to TRBD1. Germline V gene sequence: CDR1 DFQATT, CDR2 SNEGSKA (reference sequence). V trimming: 6 bases; J trimming: 7 bases; junction bases outside the gene matches: 8. The CDR3 consists of 14 residues. The CDR3: CSAYPGGRNSPLHF. DNA for the CDR3: TGCAGTGCGTACCCAGGGGGCCGGAATTCACCCCTCCACTTT.

This chain links TRBV29-1 with TRBJ2-1, with TRBD1 identical over 7 bases. Looked up from germline, CDR1 is SQVTM and CDR2 is ANQGSEA. The CDR3 runs 17 residues. V lost 5 bases and J lost 13; bases outside the gene matches: 26. DNA for the CDR3: TGCAGCGTTAACCGGGACAGAGGGTTTCTGGACCAAGAGACCCAGTTCTTC. As protein: CSVNRDRGFLDQETQFF.

This clonotype was detected a few times. This sequence joins TRBV6-2 or TRBV6-3 and TRBJ2-7; maybe TRBD1 (6 bases). Germline V gene sequence: CDR1 MNHEY, CDR2 SVGEGT. The V and J ends lost 9 bases and 5 bases respectively, with 11 bases between them. This CDR3 has 11 residues. Here the CDR3 reads CASLQGHEQYF. The CDR3, as DNA: TGTGCCAGTCTACAGGGACACGAGCAGTACTTC.

This clonotype appeared a few times. V and J are TRBV7-9 and TRBJ2-5, with 9 bases lining up with TRBD1. Trimming removed 5 bases from V and 11 bases from J; junction bases left unmatched: 9. The germline gives CDR1 SEHNR, CDR2 FQNEAQ (reference sequence). This CDR3 spans 13 amino acids. This CDR3 is CASSVDRGGSQYF. CDR3 nucleotides: TGTGCCAGCAGCGTGGACAGGGGAGGGAGTCAGTACTTC.

The rearrangement uses TRBV12-3 or TRBV12-4 and TRBJ2-7; TRBD2 is a possible D gene (6 bases). The CDR3 is 15 amino acids. The V end lost 4 bases, the J end lost 2 bases, and 15 bases lay between the germline ends. The CDR3 nucleotides read TGTGCCAGCAGTTCGCATCTAGCGCCTACCTACGAGCAGTACTTC. This gives the protein CASSSHLAPTYEQYF.

Ten or more counts support this clonotype. The V call is TRBV5-1, the J call TRBJ2-1; 9 nucleotides align to TRBD1. This CDR3 spans 14 amino acids. The V and J ends lost 3 bases and 4 bases, in that order; junction bases with no gene match: 2. CDR1 and CDR2 from the germline V gene are SGHRS and YFSETQ. The CDR3 coding sequence is TGCGCCAGCAGCTACGGGACAGGGTACAATGAGCAGTTCTTC. Protein sequence: CASSYGTGYNEQFF.

In its sample, this clonotype was seen many times. The CDR3 loop reads CASSSTRETQYF. Written as DNA, the CDR3 is TGTGCCAGCAGTTCTACGCGGGAGACCCAGTACTTC. The chain links TRBV27 to TRBJ2-5, with no clear D. The CDR3 loop spans 12 amino acids. Germline V gene data show CDR1 as MNHEY and CDR2 as SMNVEV (reference sequence). The ends were cut back, 4 bases at V and 5 bases at J, with 8 bases in the middle.

This clonotype was recorded a few times. The genes are TRBV12-3 or TRBV12-4 and TRBJ2-1; D is perhaps TRBD1 or TRBD2 (6 bases each). The end of the DNA is better explained by TRBJ2-7, so the J call may be wrong. The CDR3 runs to 14 residues. CDR3 nucleotide sequence: TGTGCCAGCAGTTTCGGGGGCTCCTACAATGAGCAGTACTTC. Protein: CASSFGGSYNEQYF.